This paragraph covers one T cell receptor beta chain sequence. The target antigen is unknown. The data were obtained in a study of shared clonotypes between healthy human individuals. Regarding the study as a whole: Sampling involved blood alone; tissue repertoires likely differ.

V shed 3 bases and J 4 bases; nucleotides not matched to a gene: 4. Germline V gene data show CDR1 as MNHEY and CDR2 as SMNVEV (reference sequence). The CDR3 is 14 amino acids. Donors were Caucasian adults residing in Nashville, Tennessee, USA. Using ten immunoSEQ deep assay plates, investigators sequenced unsorted PBMC DNA. TCRdb keeps only in-frame clones here, not all; method: immunoSEQ multiplex PCR. There are 450,000 to 500,000 clones in the sample; less than 80% occur only once, and over 10% lies in the top ten. The material sequenced was PBMCs. The V gene is TRBV27, the J gene TRBJ1-1, with TRBD1 matching 8 bases. The receptor comes from a middle-aged woman in good health. Some clones in this sample may be carry-over from other donors' samples. CDR3 sequence (DNA): TGTGCCAGCAGTTTGGCGGGGACAGGCACTGAAGCTTTCTTT. It is translated as CASSLAGTGTEAFF.